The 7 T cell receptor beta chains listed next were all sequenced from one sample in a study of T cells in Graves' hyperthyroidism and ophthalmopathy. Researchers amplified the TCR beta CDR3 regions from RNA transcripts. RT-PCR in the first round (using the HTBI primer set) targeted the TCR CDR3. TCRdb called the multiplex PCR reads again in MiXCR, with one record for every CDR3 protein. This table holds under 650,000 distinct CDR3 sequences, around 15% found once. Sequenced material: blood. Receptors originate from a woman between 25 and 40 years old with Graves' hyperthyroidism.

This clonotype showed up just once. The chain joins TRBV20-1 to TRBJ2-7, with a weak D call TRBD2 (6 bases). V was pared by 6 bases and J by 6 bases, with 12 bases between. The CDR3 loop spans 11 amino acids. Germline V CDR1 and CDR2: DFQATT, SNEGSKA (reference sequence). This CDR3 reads CSAERVVEQYF. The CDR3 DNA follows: TGCAGTGCAGAGCGGGTCGTCGAGCAGTACTTC.

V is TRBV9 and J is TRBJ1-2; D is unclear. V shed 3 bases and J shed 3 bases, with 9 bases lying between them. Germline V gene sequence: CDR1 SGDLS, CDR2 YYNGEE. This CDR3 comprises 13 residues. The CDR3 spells CASSEGSDYGYTF. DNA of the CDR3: TGTGCCAGCAGCGAAGGCTCAGACTATGGCTACACCTTC.

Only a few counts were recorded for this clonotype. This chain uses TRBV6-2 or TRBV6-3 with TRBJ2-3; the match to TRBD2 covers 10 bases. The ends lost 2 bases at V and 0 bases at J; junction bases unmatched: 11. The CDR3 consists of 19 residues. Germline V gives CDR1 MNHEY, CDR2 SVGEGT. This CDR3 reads CASSYRRVAGGPSTDTQYF. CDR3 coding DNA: TGTGCCAGCAGTTACCGGCGGGTAGCGGGAGGCCCGAGCACAGATACGCAGTATTTT.

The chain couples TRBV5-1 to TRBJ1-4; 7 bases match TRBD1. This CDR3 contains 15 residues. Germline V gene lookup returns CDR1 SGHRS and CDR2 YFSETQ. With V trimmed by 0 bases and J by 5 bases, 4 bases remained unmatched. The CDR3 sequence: CASSLATGRNEKLFF. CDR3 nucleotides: TGCGCCAGCAGCTTGGCGACAGGGAGAAATGAAAAACTGTTTTTT. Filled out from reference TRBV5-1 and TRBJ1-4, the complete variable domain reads KAGVTQTPRYLIKTRGQQVTLSCSPISGHRSVSWYQQTPGQGLQFLFEYFSETQRNKGNFPGRFSGRQFSNSRSEMNVSTLELGDSALYLCASSLATGRNEKLFFGSGTQLSVL.

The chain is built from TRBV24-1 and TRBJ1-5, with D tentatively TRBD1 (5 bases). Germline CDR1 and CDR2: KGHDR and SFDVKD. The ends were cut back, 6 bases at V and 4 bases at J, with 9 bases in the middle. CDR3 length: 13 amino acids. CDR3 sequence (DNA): TGTGCCACCAGTTCAGGGTTAAATCAGCCCCAGCATTTT. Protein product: CATSSGLNQPQHF.

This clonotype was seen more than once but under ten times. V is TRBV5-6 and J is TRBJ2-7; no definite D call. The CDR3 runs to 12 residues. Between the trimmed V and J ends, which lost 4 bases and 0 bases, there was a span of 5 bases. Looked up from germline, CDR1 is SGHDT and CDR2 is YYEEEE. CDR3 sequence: CASSVNSYEQYF. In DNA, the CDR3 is TGTGCCAGCAGCGTGAACTCCTACGAGCAGTACTTC. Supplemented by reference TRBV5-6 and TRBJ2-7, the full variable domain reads DAGVTQSPTHLIKTRGQQVTLRCSPKSGHDTVSWYQQALGQGPQFIFQYYEEEERQRGNFPDRFSGHQFPNYSSELNVNALLLGDSALYLCASSVNSYEQYFGPGTRLTVT.

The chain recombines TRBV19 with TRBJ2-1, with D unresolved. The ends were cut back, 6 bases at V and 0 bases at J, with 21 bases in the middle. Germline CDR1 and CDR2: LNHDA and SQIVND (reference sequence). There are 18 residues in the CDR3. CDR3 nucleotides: TGTGCCAGTAGCAAATATACAGTCCTGACCGTCTCCTACAATGAGCAGTTCTTC. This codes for CASSKYTVLTVSYNEQFF.